The 5 T cell receptor beta chains given below trace back to one sample, sequenced in a study of CDR3 diversity in severe acne. TCRdb re-called the PCR reads with MiXCR, one entry per CDR3 protein. The repertoire holds approximately 84,000 distinct CDR3 sequences, with around 53% as singletons. Sequenced input: blood. These TCRs come from a male donor in good health, without acne.

A note on this clonotype: At one end, the junction sequence differs from germline, possibly due to a read error. The chain combines TRBV7-7 with TRBJ2-3; TRBD2 agrees at 8 bases. This CDR3 has 16 amino acids. The germline V gene encodes CDR1 SSHAT and CDR2 FNYEAQ (reference sequence). The CDR3 is CASSLEAGTRFNEQYF. CDR3 bases: TGTGCTAGCAGCTTAGAGGCCGGGACTAGATTTAATGAGCAGTATTTT.

Of note for this clonotype: The junction departs from the called germline gene at one end, perhaps through a read error. J is TRBJ2-5 and V is TRBV13, with 9 bases matching TRBD2. There are 14 residues in the CDR3. Germline CDR1 is PRHDT and CDR2 is FYEKMQ (reference sequence). The CDR3 protein is CASSSRTSEETQCF. DNA of the CDR3: TGTGCCAGCAGCTCCCGGACTAGCGAAGAGACCCAGTGCTTC.

The chain uses TRBV5-1 and TRBJ2-3; the D gene is possibly TRBD1 (5 bases). From germline, CDR1 is SGHRS and CDR2 YFSETQ. This CDR3 region has 15 residues. Trimming removed 0 bases from V and 11 bases from J, with 19 bases in between. As DNA, the CDR3 is TGCGCCAGCAGCTTGGGGACATTCTCCTACAATGAGCAGTATTTT. Translation gives CASSLGTFSYNEQYF.

This clonotype is medium-sized (0.01 to 0.1%) by share. This chain joins TRBV7-3 and TRBJ2-3; 8 bases line up with TRBD2. V shed 5 bases and J 1 base; nucleotides not matched to a gene: 5. Germline V gene lookup returns CDR1 SGHTA and CDR2 FQGTGA. The CDR3 spans 15 residues. CDR3 in DNA: TGTGCCAGCAGCCCCGATAGCGGGGGCACAGATACGCAGTATTTT. Its translation: CASSPDSGGTDTQYF.

The chain uses TRBV28 and TRBJ1-2; D unclear. Germline CDR1 MDHEN, CDR2 SYDVKM. The CDR3 has 11 amino acids. V lost 2 bases, J lost 4 bases, and 2 bases lay in between. CDR3 in amino acids: CASSLRYGYTF. CDR3 sequence (DNA): TGTGCCAGCAGTTTACGCTATGGCTACACCTTC.